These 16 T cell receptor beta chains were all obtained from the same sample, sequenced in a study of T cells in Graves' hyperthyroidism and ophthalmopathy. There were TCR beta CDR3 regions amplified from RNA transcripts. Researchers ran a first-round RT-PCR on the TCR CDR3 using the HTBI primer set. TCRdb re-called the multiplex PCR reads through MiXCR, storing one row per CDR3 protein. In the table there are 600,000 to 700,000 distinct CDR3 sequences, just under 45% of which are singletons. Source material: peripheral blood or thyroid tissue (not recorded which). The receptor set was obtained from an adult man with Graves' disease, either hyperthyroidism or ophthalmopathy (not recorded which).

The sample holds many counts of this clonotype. The DNA of the CDR3 is TGTGCCAGCAACCCCACCAGGGCGTCCGGGGAGCTGTTTTTT. Its translation is CASNPTRASGELFF. The chain recombines TRBV7-2 with TRBJ2-2; perhaps TRBD1 as D (5 bases). CDR1 is SGHTA and CDR2 is FQGNSA in the germline V gene. Trimming removed 7 bases at V and 6 bases at J, with 15 bases between. This CDR3 has 14 residues.

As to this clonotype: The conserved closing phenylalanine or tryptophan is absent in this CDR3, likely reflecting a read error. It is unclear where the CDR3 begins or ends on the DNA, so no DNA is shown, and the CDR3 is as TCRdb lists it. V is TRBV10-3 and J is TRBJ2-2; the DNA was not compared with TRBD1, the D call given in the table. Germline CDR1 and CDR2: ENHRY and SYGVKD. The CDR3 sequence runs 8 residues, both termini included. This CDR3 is CAISAVLA.

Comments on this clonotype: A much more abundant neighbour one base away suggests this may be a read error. For the CDR3, the DNA is TGTGCCACCAGTGATCCTCAGGGGGTCGAAGCTTTCTTT. Encoded protein: CATSDPQGVEAFF. This sequence joins TRBV24-1 and TRBJ1-1; 7 bases are shared with TRBD1. The CDR3 extends over 13 amino acids. CDR1 is KGHDR, CDR2 SFDVKD, per germline. V dropped 3 bases and J dropped 8; count of bases not matched to a gene: 5.

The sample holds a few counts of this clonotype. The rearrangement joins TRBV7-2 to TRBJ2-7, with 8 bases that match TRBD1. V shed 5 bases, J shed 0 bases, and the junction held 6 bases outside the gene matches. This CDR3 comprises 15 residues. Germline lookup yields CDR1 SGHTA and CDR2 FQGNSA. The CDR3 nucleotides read TGTGCCAGCAGCCTATGGGGACAGGTCTCCTACGAGCAGTACTTC. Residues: CASSLWGQVSYEQYF.

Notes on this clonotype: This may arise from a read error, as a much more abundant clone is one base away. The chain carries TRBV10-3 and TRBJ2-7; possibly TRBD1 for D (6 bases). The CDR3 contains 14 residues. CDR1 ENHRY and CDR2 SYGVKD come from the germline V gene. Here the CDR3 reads CVISESRQEYEQYF. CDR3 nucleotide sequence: TGTGTCATCAGTGAGTCACGACAGGAATACGAGCAGTACTTC.

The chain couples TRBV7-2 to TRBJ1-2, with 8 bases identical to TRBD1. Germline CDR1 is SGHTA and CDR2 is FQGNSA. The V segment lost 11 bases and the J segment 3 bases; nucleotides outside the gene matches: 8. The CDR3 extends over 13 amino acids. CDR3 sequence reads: CAAPGQGDYGYTF. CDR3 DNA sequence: TGTGCCGCGCCAGGACAGGGCGACTATGGCTACACCTTC.

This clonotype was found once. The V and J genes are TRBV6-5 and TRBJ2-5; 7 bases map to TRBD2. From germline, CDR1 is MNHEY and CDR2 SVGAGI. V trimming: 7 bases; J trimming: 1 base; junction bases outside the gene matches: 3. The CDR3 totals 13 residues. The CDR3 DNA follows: TGTGCCAGCAAGCGGGAAAGCCAAGAGACCCAGTACTTC. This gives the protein CASKRESQETQYF.

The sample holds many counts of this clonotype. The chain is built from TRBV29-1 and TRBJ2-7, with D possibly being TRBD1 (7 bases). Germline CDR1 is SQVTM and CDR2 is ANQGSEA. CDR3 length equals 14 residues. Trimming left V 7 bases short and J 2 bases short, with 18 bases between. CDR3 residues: CSATGGTATYEQYF. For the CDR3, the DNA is TGCAGCGCGACCGGAGGGACAGCGACCTACGAGCAGTACTTC.

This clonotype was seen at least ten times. In DNA, the CDR3 is TGTGCCACCAGCGGACCCTCGAGGGGGGTGGGCGAAAAACTGTTTTTT. This encodes CATSGPSRGVGEKLFF. The chain joins TRBV15 to TRBJ1-4; a possible D gene is TRBD1 (6 bases). V was pared by 5 bases and J by 8 bases, with 21 bases between. This CDR3 is built from 16 residues. Looked up from germline, CDR1 is LNHNV and CDR2 is YYDKDF (reference sequence).

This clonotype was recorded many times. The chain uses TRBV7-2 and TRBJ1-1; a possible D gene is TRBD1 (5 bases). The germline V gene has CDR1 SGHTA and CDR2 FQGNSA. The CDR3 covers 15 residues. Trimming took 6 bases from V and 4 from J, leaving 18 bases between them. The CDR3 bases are TGTGCCAGCAGAGCACACGGTCGGGGGATCACTGAAGCTTTCTTT. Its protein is CASRAHGRGITEAFF.

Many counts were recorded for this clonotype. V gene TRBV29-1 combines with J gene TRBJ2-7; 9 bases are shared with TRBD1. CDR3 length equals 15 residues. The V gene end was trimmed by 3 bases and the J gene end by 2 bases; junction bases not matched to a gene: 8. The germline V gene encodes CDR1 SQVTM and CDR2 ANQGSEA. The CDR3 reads CSVEGTGTAAYEQYF. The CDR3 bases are TGCAGCGTTGAGGGGACAGGGACCGCGGCCTACGAGCAGTACTTC.

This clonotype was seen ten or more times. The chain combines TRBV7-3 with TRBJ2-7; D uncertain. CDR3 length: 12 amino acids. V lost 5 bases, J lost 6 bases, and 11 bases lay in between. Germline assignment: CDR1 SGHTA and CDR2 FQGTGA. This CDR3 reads CASSPPLGEQYF. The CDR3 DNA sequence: TGTGCCAGCAGCCCCCCTCTAGGCGAGCAGTACTTC.

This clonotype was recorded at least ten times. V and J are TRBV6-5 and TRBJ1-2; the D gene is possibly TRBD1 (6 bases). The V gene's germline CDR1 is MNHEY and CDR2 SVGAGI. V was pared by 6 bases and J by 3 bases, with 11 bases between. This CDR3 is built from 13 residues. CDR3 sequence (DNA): TGTGCCAGCAGGGACAGTGGGGACTATGGCTACACCTTC. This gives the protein CASRDSGDYGYTF.

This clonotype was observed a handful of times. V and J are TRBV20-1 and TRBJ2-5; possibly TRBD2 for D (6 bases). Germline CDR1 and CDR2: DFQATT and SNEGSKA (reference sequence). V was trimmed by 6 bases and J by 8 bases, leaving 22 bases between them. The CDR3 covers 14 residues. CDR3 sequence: CSAVPPTSRETQYF. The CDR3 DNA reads TGCAGTGCCGTACCTCCAACTAGCCGGGAAACCCAGTACTTC.

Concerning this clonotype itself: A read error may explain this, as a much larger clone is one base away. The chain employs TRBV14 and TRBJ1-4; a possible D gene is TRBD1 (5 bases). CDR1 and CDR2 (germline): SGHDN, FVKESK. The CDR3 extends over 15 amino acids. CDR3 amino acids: CTSSQGGTIREKLFF. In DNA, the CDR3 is TGTACCAGCAGCCAAGGCGGGACGATTCGTGAAAAACTGTTTTTT. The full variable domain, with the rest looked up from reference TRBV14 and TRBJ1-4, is EAGVTQFPSHSVIEKGQTVTLRCDPISGHDNLYWYRRVMGKEIKFLLHFVKESKQDESGMPNNRFLAERTGGTYSTLKVQPAELEDSGVYFCTSSQGGTIREKLFFGSGTQLSVL.

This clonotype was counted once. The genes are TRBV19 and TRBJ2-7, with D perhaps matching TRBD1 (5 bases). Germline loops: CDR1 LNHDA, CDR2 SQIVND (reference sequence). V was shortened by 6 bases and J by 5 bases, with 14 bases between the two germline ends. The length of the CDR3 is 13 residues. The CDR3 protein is CASRPSGANEQYF. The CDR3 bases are TGTGCCAGTAGGCCCTCTGGGGCCAACGAGCAGTACTTC.